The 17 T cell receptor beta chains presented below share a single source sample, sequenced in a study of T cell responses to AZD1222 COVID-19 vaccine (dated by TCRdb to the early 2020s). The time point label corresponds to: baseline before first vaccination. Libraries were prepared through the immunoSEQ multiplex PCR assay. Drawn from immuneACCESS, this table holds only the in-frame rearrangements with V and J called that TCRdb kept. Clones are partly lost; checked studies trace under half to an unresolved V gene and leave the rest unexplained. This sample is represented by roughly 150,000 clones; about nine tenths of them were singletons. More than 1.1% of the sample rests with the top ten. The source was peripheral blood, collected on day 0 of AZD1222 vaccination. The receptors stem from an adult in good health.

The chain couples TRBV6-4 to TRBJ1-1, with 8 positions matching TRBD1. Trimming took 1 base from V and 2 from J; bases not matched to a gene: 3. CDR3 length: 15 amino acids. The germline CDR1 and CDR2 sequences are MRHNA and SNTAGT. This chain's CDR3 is CASSDYQGANTEAFF. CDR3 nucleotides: TGTGCCAGCAGTGACTACCAGGGGGCAAACACTGAAGCTTTCTTT.

DNA of the CDR3: TGTGCCAGCAGCTTAGGCGGTCATCTCCGGACTAGCGGCTCCTACAATGAGCAGTTCTTC. Protein product: CASSLGGHLRTSGSYNEQFF. The chain joins TRBV11-3 to TRBJ2-1, with 10 bases matching TRBD2. The ends lost 1 base at V and 0 bases at J; junction bases unmatched: 12. CDR1 is SGHNT and CDR2 is YENEEA in the germline V gene. The CDR3 totals 20 residues.

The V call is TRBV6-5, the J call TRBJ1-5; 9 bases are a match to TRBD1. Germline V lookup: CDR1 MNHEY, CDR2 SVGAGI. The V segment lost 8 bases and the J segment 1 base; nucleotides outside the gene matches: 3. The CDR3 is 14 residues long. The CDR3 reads CASRQGGSNQPQHF. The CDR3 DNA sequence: TGTGCCAGCCGACAGGGGGGGAGCAATCAGCCCCAGCATTTT.

This CDR3 is CASTEGTVSQETQYF. In nucleotides, the CDR3 is TGTGCCAGCACGGAGGGGACTGTCTCTCAAGAGACCCAGTACTTC. The chain is built from TRBV28 and TRBJ2-5, with a weak D call TRBD2 (6 bases). Germline CDR1 MDHEN, CDR2 SYDVKM. V was pared by 7 bases and J by 2 bases, with 17 bases between. The CDR3 contains 15 residues.

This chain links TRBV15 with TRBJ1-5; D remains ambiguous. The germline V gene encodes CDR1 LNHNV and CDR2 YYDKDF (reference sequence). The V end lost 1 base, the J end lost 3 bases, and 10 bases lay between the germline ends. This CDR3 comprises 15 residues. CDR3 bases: TGTGCCACCAGCAGAGTAGAGCAGCTCAATCAGCCCCAGCATTTT. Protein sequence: CATSRVEQLNQPQHF.

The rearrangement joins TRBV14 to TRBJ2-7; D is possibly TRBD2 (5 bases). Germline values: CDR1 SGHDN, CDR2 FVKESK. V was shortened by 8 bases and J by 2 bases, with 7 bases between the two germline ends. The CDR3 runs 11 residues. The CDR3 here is CASGSPYEQYF. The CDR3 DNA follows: TGTGCCAGCGGGAGTCCCTACGAGCAGTACTTC. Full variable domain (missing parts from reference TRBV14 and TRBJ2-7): EAGVTQFPSHSVIEKGQTVTLRCDPISGHDNLYWYRRVMGKEIKFLLHFVKESKQDESGMPNNRFLAERTGGTYSTLKVQPAELEDSGVYFCASGSPYEQYFGPGTRLTVT.

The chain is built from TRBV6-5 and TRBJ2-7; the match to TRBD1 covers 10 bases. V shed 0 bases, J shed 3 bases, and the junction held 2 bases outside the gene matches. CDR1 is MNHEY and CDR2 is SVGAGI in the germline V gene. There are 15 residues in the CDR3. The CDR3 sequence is CASSYSGTGDYEQYF. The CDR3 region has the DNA TGTGCCAGCAGTTACTCGGGGACAGGGGACTACGAGCAGTACTTC.

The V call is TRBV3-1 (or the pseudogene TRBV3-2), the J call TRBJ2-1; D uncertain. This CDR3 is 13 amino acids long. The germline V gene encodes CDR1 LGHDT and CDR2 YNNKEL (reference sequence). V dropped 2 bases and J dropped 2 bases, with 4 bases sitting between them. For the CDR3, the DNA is TGTGCCAGCAGCCAATACGCCTACAATGAGCAGTTCTTC. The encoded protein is CASSQYAYNEQFF.

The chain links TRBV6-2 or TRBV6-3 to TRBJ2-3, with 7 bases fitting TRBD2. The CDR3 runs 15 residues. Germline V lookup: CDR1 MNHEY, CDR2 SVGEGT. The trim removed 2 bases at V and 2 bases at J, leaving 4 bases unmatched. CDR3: CASSYRGLHTDTQYF. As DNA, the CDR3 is TGTGCCAGCAGTTACAGGGGACTACACACAGATACGCAGTATTTT.

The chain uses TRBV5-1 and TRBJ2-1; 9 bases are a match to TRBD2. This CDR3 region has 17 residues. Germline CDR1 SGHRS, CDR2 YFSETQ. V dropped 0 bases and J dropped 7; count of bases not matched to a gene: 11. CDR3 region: CASSLGVAGAPGNEQFF. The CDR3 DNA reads TGCGCCAGCAGCTTGGGGGTAGCGGGGGCCCCAGGGAATGAGCAGTTCTTC.

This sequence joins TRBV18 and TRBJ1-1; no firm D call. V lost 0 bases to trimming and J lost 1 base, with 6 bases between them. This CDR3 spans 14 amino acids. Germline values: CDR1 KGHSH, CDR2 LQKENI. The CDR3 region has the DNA TGTGCCAGCTCACCACCGGAGAGGAACACTGAAGCTTTCTTT. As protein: CASSPPERNTEAFF.

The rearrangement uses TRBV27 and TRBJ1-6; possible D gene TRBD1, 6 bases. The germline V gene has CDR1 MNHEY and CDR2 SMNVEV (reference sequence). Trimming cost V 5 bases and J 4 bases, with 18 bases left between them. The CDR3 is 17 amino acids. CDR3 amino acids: CASSTVGGPTYNSPLHF. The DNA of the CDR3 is TGTGCCAGCAGTACGGTAGGGGGGCCCACTTATAATTCACCCCTCCACTTT.

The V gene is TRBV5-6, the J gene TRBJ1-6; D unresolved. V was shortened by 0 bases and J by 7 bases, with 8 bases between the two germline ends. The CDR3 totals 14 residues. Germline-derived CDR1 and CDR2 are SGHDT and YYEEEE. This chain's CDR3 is CASSLVRGNSPLHF. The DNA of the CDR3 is TGTGCCAGCAGCTTGGTCCGGGGAAATTCACCCCTCCACTTT. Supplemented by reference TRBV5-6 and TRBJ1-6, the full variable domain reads DAGVTQSPTHLIKTRGQQVTLRCSPKSGHDTVSWYQQALGQGPQFIFQYYEEEERQRGNFPDRFSGHQFPNYSSELNVNALLLGDSALYLCASSLVRGNSPLHFGNGTRLTVT.

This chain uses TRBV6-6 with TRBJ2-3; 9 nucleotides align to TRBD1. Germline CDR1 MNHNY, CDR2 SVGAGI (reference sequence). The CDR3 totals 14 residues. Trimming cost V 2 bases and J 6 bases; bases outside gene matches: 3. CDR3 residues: CASSYDRGGDTQYF. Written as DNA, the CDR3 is TGTGCCAGCAGTTACGACAGGGGGGGCGATACGCAGTATTTT.

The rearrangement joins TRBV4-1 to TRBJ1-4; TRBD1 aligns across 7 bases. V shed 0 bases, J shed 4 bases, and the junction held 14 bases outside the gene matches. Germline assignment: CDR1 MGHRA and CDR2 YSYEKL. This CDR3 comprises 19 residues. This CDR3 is CASSQDRGQGVSLNEKLFF. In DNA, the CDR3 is TGCGCCAGCAGCCAAGATCGAGGGCAGGGGGTATCACTTAATGAAAAACTGTTTTTT.

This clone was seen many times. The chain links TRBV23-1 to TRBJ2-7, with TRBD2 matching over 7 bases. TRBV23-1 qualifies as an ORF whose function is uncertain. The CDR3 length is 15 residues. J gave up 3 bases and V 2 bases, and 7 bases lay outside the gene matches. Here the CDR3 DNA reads TGCGCCAGCAGTCAAAAGGCAGGGAGGGTCTACGAGCAGTACTTC. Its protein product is CASSQKAGRVYEQYF.

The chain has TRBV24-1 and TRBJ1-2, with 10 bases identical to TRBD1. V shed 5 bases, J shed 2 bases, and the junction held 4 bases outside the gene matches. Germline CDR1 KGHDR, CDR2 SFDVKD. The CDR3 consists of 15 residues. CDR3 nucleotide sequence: TGTGCCACCAGTGGCATGGGACAGGGGAACTATGGCTACACCTTC. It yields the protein CATSGMGQGNYGYTF.